A selection of T cell receptor beta chains follows, all from one sample in a study of shared clonotypes between healthy human individuals. The protocol was immunoSEQ multiplex PCR, while the TCRdb copy is restricted to in-frame clones and leaves out a portion. This sample has about 2 million clones, with around 96% found just once. Source material: naive CD8+ T cells sorted from blood. These receptors all come from a young man in good health. Both conserved end residues are part of each CDR3. A D gene is named only where the DNA matches it firmly. Size is omitted from some rows. Given values are once, few, many or a class for expanded clones.

j_call d_call clone_size v_call cdr3_aa cdr3_nt
TRBJ1-3 . . TRBV4-3 CASSQDRAVIGNTIYF TGCGCCAGCAGCCAAGACAGGGCGGTTATCGGAAACACCATATATTTT
TRBJ2-7 TRBD2 . TRBV2 CASLAGDRSYEQYF TGTGCCAGCCTAGCGGGAGACCGCTCCTACGAGCAGTACTTC
TRBJ1-5 . . TRBV19 CARDQPQHF TGTGCCAGAGATCAGCCCCAGCATTTT
TRBJ1-6 TRBD1 . TRBV2 CASSGTGLNSPLHF TGTGCCAGCAGTGGGACAGGGCTTAATTCACCCCTCCACTTT
TRBJ2-7 TRBD2 . TRBV6-1 CASSEVGLAGAYEQYF TGTGCCAGCAGTGAAGTGGGACTAGCGGGGGCCTACGAGCAGTACTTC
TRBJ2-2 . once TRBV7-2 CAPRANTGELFF TGTGCCCCCAGGGCCAACACCGGGGAGCTGTTTTTT
TRBJ2-2 TRBD2 . TRBV7-9 CASSLTRGRAPLDTGELFF TGTGCCAGCAGCTTAACTCGCGGGAGGGCCCCTCTCGACACCGGGGAGCTGTTTTTT
TRBJ2-5 TRBD2 . TRBV9 CASSVGTSGGQQETQYF TGTGCCAGCAGCGTAGGGACTAGCGGGGGTCAGCAAGAGACCCAGTACTTC
TRBJ2-7 TRBD1 . TRBV11-2 CASSLGLGDRSSYEQYF TGTGCCAGCAGCTTAGGATTGGGGGACAGGAGTTCCTACGAGCAGTACTTC
TRBJ2-1 TRBD2 . TRBV27 CASSYGLAGGSWNEQFF TGTGCCAGCAGTTACGGACTAGCGGGAGGATCGTGGAATGAGCAGTTCTTC
TRBJ2-7 . . TRBV18 CASSQNAGHSESYEQYF TGTGCCAGCTCCCAGAACGCGGGACATAGCGAGTCCTACGAGCAGTACTTC
TRBJ2-7 . . TRBV10-1 CASPRQGGSDEQYF TGCGCCAGCCCAAGACAGGGAGGAAGCGACGAGCAGTACTTC
TRBJ2-7 . few TRBV14 CASSQDMTGEQYF TGTGCCAGCAGCCAAGATATGACCGGGGAGCAGTACTTC
TRBJ1-2 . once TRBV10-2 CASRSDNNYGYTF TGCGCCAGCAGGTCAGACAACAACTATGGCTACACCTTC
TRBJ2-7 TRBD1 . TRBV2 CASKGPGQVSSYEQYF TGTGCCAGCAAAGGGCCGGGACAGGTGAGCTCCTACGAGCAGTACTTC
TRBJ2-1 . once TRBV4-3 CASSQDLSEYSYNEQFF TGCGCCAGCAGCCAAGATCTATCAGAATACTCCTACAATGAGCAGTTCTTC
TRBJ2-3 TRBD2 . TRBV19 CASSISSGGTDTQYF TGTGCCAGTAGTATTTCTAGCGGGGGCACAGATACGCAGTATTTT
TRBJ1-1 . . TRBV10-1 CASSEIRGLRNTEAFF TGCGCCAGCAGTGAAATTAGGGGACTGAGGAACACTGAAGCTTTCTTT
TRBJ2-4 . . TRBV30 CAWSPGEDIQYF TGTGCCTGGAGTCCTGGGGAGGACATTCAGTACTTC
TRBJ1-1 . . TRBV12-5 CASGSPGPGGAEAFF TGTGCTAGTGGTTCTCCGGGCCCGGGAGGGGCTGAAGCTTTCTTT
TRBJ1-2 . . TRBV27 CATNAGTRDGYTF TGTGCCACCAACGCCGGGACAAGGGATGGCTACACCTTC
TRBJ2-1 TRBD2 . TRBV7-9 CASSLVASGRGNEQFF TGTGCCAGCAGCTTAGTTGCTAGCGGGAGAGGCAATGAGCAGTTCTTC